One and the same sample provided the 17 T cell receptor beta chains below, sequenced in a study of blood T cell repertoires in COVID-19. The method was immunoSEQ multiplex PCR; TCRdb's version includes in-frame clones alone and lacks a portion of them. The data show just over 650,000 clones, 85% to 90% seen once. Sequencing used peripheral blood. All receptors come from a woman younger than 35 with acute or convalescent COVID-19.

V and J are TRBV5-5 and TRBJ1-5; D call uncertain. The CDR3 contains 15 residues. The germline V gene encodes CDR1 SGHKS and CDR2 YYEKEE (reference sequence). Trimming removed 0 bases from V and 0 bases from J, with 7 bases in between. The CDR3 protein is CASSLEPHSNQPQHF. The CDR3, as DNA: TGTGCCAGCAGCTTGGAGCCTCATAGCAATCAGCCCCAGCATTTT.

The chain has TRBV4-3 and TRBJ1-1; D is unresolved. CDR1 and CDR2 (germline): LGHNA, YSLEER. The V end was cut by 2 bases, the J end by 4 bases, with 17 bases between. The CDR3 loop spans 16 amino acids. CDR3 loop: CASSQTIPPGGTEAFF. The CDR3 region has the DNA TGCGCCAGCAGCCAAACAATCCCTCCGGGAGGCACTGAAGCTTTCTTT.

The V gene is TRBV4-1, the J gene TRBJ1-5; no clear D gene. Between the trimmed V and J ends, which lost 0 bases and 0 bases, there was a span of 9 bases. In germline, CDR1 is MGHRA, CDR2 YSYEKL. CDR3 length equals 16 residues. The CDR3 region has the DNA TGCGCCAGCAGCCAAGATGACCAGGCTAGCAATCAGCCCCAGCATTTT. The encoded protein is CASSQDDQASNQPQHF.

Concerning this clone itself: Additional DNA sequences in this sample encode the identical CDR3. The genes are TRBV3-1 (or the pseudogene TRBV3-2) and TRBJ1-1; D gene ambiguous. The CDR3 is 11 residues long. The V gene's germline CDR1 is LGHDT and CDR2 YNNKEL (reference sequence). The V end was cut by 3 bases, the J end by 6 bases, with 5 bases between. CDR3 in amino acids: CASSQGAEAFF. The CDR3 DNA reads as TGTGCCAGCAGCCAGGGCGCTGAAGCTTTCTTT.

The rearrangement joins TRBV5-1 to TRBJ2-2; 12 nucleotides match TRBD1. The ends lost 4 bases at V and 6 bases at J; junction bases unmatched: 10. Germline assignment: CDR1 SGHRS and CDR2 YFSETQ. The CDR3 consists of 17 residues. CDR3: CASSNGAGTGGSGELFF. The CDR3 DNA is TGCGCCAGCAGCAACGGAGCCGGGACAGGGGGCTCCGGGGAGCTGTTTTTT.

The count of this clone is one. The chain employs TRBV7-9 and TRBJ1-2; no reliable D call. CDR1 SEHNR and CDR2 FQNEAQ come from the germline V gene (reference sequence). The CDR3 covers 15 residues. Between the trimmed V and J ends, which lost 3 bases and 4 bases, there was a span of 15 bases. The CDR3 sequence is CASSFEGGSFYGYTF. The DNA of the CDR3 is TGTGCCAGCAGCTTTGAAGGAGGCTCTTTCTATGGCTACACCTTC.

V and J are TRBV24-1 and TRBJ1-1, with TRBD1 matching over 7 bases. CDR1 and CDR2 from the germline V gene are KGHDR and SFDVKD. The CDR3 spans 13 residues. V lost 10 bases, J lost 1 base, and 5 bases stayed unmatched. The chain's CDR3 is CATSRQGNTEAFF. CDR3 sequence (DNA): TGTGCCACGTCCCGACAGGGGAACACTGAAGCTTTCTTT.

The genes are TRBV6-5 and TRBJ1-5; weak D call: TRBD1 (5 bases). Trimming took off 0 bases at V and 0 bases at J, with 6 bases between the two ends. In germline, CDR1 is MNHEY, CDR2 SVGAGI. This CDR3 is 15 amino acids long. CDR3 sequence (DNA): TGTGCCAGCAGTTACTCGGACACTAGCAATCAGCCCCAGCATTTT. Protein sequence: CASSYSDTSNQPQHF.

The V call is TRBV7-3, the J call TRBJ2-3, with D possibly TRBD1 on 6 matching bases. There are 16 residues in the CDR3. V dropped 4 bases and J dropped 0 bases, with 14 bases sitting between them. CDR1 and CDR2 from the germline V gene are SGHTA and FQGTGA. CDR3: CASSSEQGDSTDTQYF. The CDR3 nucleotides are TGTGCCAGCAGCTCGGAACAGGGAGATAGCACAGATACGCAGTATTTT.

This chain links TRBV5-6 with TRBJ1-2; no definite D call. Trimming took off 3 bases at V and 4 bases at J, with 7 bases between the two ends. CDR1 is SGHDT and CDR2 is YYEEEE in the germline V gene. The CDR3 is 12 residues long. As DNA, the CDR3 is TGTGCCAGCAGCTCAGACACCTATGGCTACACCTTC. Translating gives CASSSDTYGYTF. The full variable domain, with the rest looked up from reference TRBV5-6 and TRBJ1-2, is DAGVTQSPTHLIKTRGQQVTLRCSPKSGHDTVSWYQQALGQGPQFIFQYYEEEERQRGNFPDRFSGHQFPNYSSELNVNALLLGDSALYLCASSSDTYGYTFGSGTRLTVV.

The CDR3 reads CASSYDRGPNSPLHF. DNA of the CDR3: TGTGCCAGCAGCTATGACAGGGGGCCAAATTCACCCCTCCACTTT. V is TRBV7-9 and J is TRBJ1-6; 10 bases agree with TRBD1. V shed 4 bases, J shed 7 bases, and the junction held 4 bases outside the gene matches. The length of the CDR3 is 15 residues. Germline CDR1 SEHNR, CDR2 FQNEAQ (reference sequence).

The genes are TRBV11-2 and TRBJ1-5, with D maybe TRBD1 (6 bases). Germline-derived CDR1 and CDR2 are SGHAT and FQNNGV. The CDR3 covers 13 residues. V was pared by 1 base and J by 9 bases, with 10 bases between. CDR3 bases: TGTGCCAGCAGCTTAGGGGGGCCAGGGCCCCAGCATTTT. This codes for CASSLGGPGPQHF.

This clone was detected once. This chain links TRBV29-1 with TRBJ1-1; D perhaps matches TRBD1 (5 bases). Per the germline V gene, CDR1 is SQVTM and CDR2 is ANQGSEA. This CDR3 is 14 amino acids long. V was trimmed by 4 bases and J by 2 bases, leaving 14 bases between them. The CDR3 DNA reads TGCAGCGTTGTGGGGGGGTACAGAAACACTGAAGCTTTCTTT. Protein sequence: CSVVGGYRNTEAFF.

This chain joins TRBV19 and TRBJ1-1; TRBD1 agrees at 8 bases. The trim removed 5 bases at V and 1 base at J, leaving 6 bases unmatched. CDR1 LNHDA and CDR2 SQIVND come from the germline V gene (reference sequence). This CDR3 contains 15 residues. CDR3 DNA: TGTGCCAGTAGTGCAGGACAGGGATGGAACACTGAAGCTTTCTTT. Protein: CASSAGQGWNTEAFF.

The chain recombines TRBV7-2 with TRBJ2-1, with TRBD1 matching over 9 bases. Germline CDR1 and CDR2: SGHTA and FQGNSA. The CDR3 has 14 residues. Trimming at V came to 1 base and at J to 7 bases, leaving 2 bases not matched to a gene. The DNA for the CDR3 is TGTGCCAGCAGCTTAGACAGGGGGCTGAATGAGCAGTTCTTC. Its protein is CASSLDRGLNEQFF.

The chain uses TRBV3-1 (or the pseudogene TRBV3-2) and TRBJ1-1, with 7 positions matching TRBD1. The CDR3 spans 12 residues. Germline assignment: CDR1 LGHDT and CDR2 YNNKEL (reference sequence). V dropped 4 bases and J dropped 7; count of bases not matched to a gene: 3. The CDR3 here is CASSRQGGEAFF. The CDR3 nucleotides read TGTGCCAGCAGCCGACAGGGAGGTGAAGCTTTCTTT.

CDR3 bases: TGTGCCAGCAGCTTAGCTAAAGACAGGGACTGGTTCCACGAGCAGTACTTC. Its translation: CASSLAKDRDWFHEQYF. The chain couples TRBV7-9 to TRBJ2-7, with D possibly matching TRBD1 (7 bases). Deletions cut 0 bases from V and 5 bases from J, with 20 bases between. Looked up from germline, CDR1 is SEHNR and CDR2 is FQNEAQ (reference sequence). The length of the CDR3 is 17 residues.